Presented here are 18 T cell receptor beta chains from one specimen sequenced in a study of cytomegalovirus exposure and HLA in healthy donors. This table comes from immunoSEQ multiplex PCR, and its TCRdb copy is limited to in-frame clones, with some not included. The sample holds 38,000 or so clones; 80% to 95% are singletons and the top ten take around 3.2%. The material sequenced was PBMCs. These receptors were taken from a man aged 18 to 35 in good health and CMV-seronegative.

The CDR3 reads CASGGAPGTEAFF. The CDR3 bases are TGTGCCAGTGGGGGGGCGCCGGGGACTGAAGCTTTCTTT. This chain joins TRBV19 and TRBJ1-1; D is perhaps TRBD1 (6 bases). Per the germline V gene, CDR1 is LNHDA and CDR2 is SQIVND (reference sequence). V was clipped by 8 bases and J by 5 bases, with 15 bases between them. The CDR3 is 13 residues long.

This sequence joins TRBV9 and TRBJ1-4, with 7 bases fitting TRBD1. After removal of 5 bases from V and 8 bases from J, the junction contained 6 bases not matched to a gene. This CDR3 region has 13 residues. CDR1 and CDR2 from the germline V gene are SGDLS and YYNGEE. CDR3 region: CASRKGAGEKLFF. In DNA form, the CDR3 reads TGTGCCAGCAGAAAGGGGGCGGGGGAAAAACTGTTTTTT. The variable domain in full, with the rest retrieved from reference TRBV9 and TRBJ1-4, is DSGVTQTPKHLITATGQRVTLRCSPRSGDLSVYWYQQSLDQGLQFLIQYYNGEERAKGNILERFSAQQFPDLHSELNLSSLELGDSALYFCASRKGAGEKLFFGSGTQLSVL.

The V gene is TRBV9, the J gene TRBJ2-2; TRBD2 aligns across 7 bases. Trimming removed 3 bases from V and 0 bases from J; junction bases left unmatched: 8. The V gene's germline CDR1 is SGDLS and CDR2 YYNGEE. CDR3 length equals 17 residues. CDR3 in amino acids: CASSGTLANPNTGELFF. DNA of the CDR3: TGTGCCAGCAGCGGAACACTAGCGAATCCGAACACCGGGGAGCTGTTTTTT.

This chain links TRBV5-5 with TRBJ1-1, with 10 bases identical to TRBD1. The J segment lost 4 bases and the V segment lost 0 bases, leaving 6 bases of the junction unmatched. CDR1 and CDR2 (germline): SGHKS, YYEKEE (reference sequence). CDR3 length: 16 amino acids. CDR3: CASSLDPTGGSTEAFF. In DNA, the CDR3 is TGTGCCAGCAGCTTGGACCCGACAGGGGGCAGCACTGAAGCTTTCTTT.

This sequence joins TRBV7-3 and TRBJ2-2; D unclear. The CDR3 length is 16 residues. Trimming left V 5 bases short and J 1 base short, with 14 bases between. CDR1 and CDR2 (germline): SGHTA, FQGTGA. In DNA, the CDR3 is TGTGCCAGCAGCCCCAACGATGGCGGGAACACCGGGGAGCTGTTTTTT. Amino acid sequence: CASSPNDGGNTGELFF.

The CDR3 spells CASRGDRGQDGYTF. Here the CDR3 DNA reads TGTGCCAGTAGAGGGGACAGGGGGCAAGATGGCTACACCTTC. The chain joins TRBV19 to TRBJ1-2, with 12 bases lining up with TRBD1. V shed 6 bases, J shed 6 bases, and the junction held 5 bases outside the gene matches. The CDR3 loop spans 14 amino acids. Germline CDR1 reads LNHDA; CDR2 reads SQIVND (reference sequence).

This chain's CDR3 is CASGSLEGGTQYF. CDR3 coding DNA: TGTGCCAGCGGATCCCTAGAGGGCGGGACCCAGTACTTC. This chain links TRBV6-6 with TRBJ2-5; D is perhaps TRBD2 (5 bases). The CDR3 contains 13 residues. Per germline, CDR1 MNHNY and CDR2 SVGAGI (reference sequence). V gave up 8 bases and J gave up 7 bases, with 17 bases separating them.

The chain uses TRBV2 and TRBJ2-7, with 8 bases fitting TRBD2. The germline gives CDR1 SNHLY, CDR2 FYNNEI. This CDR3 is built from 15 residues. Trimming cost V 2 bases and J 2 bases; bases outside gene matches: 5. The CDR3 nucleotides read TGTGCCAGCAGTGAAACGGTAGCGGGAACCTACGAGCAGTACTTC. Its protein is CASSETVAGTYEQYF.

The chain carries TRBV11-3 and TRBJ2-3, with D possibly TRBD2 on 5 matching bases. The CDR3 sequence is 14 residues long. Trimming cost V 5 bases and J 6 bases, with 15 bases left between them. The germline gives CDR1 SGHNT, CDR2 YENEEA. CDR3: CASSTQGRRDTQYF. The CDR3 DNA is TGTGCCAGCAGCACTCAAGGCCGGAGGGATACGCAGTATTTT.

The chain couples TRBV19 to TRBJ1-3; weak D call: TRBD1 (5 bases). V was pared by 7 bases and J by 0 bases, with 13 bases between. Germline V gene lookup returns CDR1 LNHDA and CDR2 SQIVND (reference sequence). The CDR3 is 15 amino acids. The CDR3 loop reads CASTRGTLSGNTIYF. The CDR3 nucleotides read TGTGCCAGTACTCGGGGGACTCTCTCTGGAAACACCATATATTTT.

This chain connects TRBV6-1 to TRBJ2-3; TRBD2 matches 10 bases. Germline assignment: CDR1 MNHNS and CDR2 SASEGT. The CDR3 extends over 16 amino acids. The J segment lost 2 bases and the V segment lost 4 bases, leaving 6 bases of the junction unmatched. The CDR3, as DNA: TGTGCCAGCAGTGCCCTCACTAGCGGGGACACAGATACGCAGTATTTT. Protein sequence: CASSALTSGDTDTQYF.

The chain uses TRBV5-1 and TRBJ2-2, with 8 bases matching TRBD2. The germline V gene has CDR1 SGHRS and CDR2 YFSETQ. The CDR3 consists of 16 residues. The V and J ends lost 4 bases and 2 bases, in that order; junction bases with no gene match: 7. CDR3 residues: CASSVASGLNTGELFF. The CDR3 nucleotides read TGCGCCAGCAGCGTAGCTAGCGGGCTTAACACCGGGGAGCTGTTTTTT. The full variable domain, rest sourced from reference TRBV5-1 and TRBJ2-2, is KAGVTQTPRYLIKTRGQQVTLSCSPISGHRSVSWYQQTPGQGLQFLFEYFSETQRNKGNFPGRFSGRQFSNSRSEMNVSTLELGDSALYLCASSVASGLNTGELFFGEGSRLTVL.

In DNA form, the CDR3 reads TGTGCCAGCAGGGGGGACACTCGAAATGAAAAACTGTTTTTT. Protein: CASRGDTRNEKLFF. The chain couples TRBV6-5 to TRBJ1-4; a weak D match, TRBD1 (6 bases). The germline V gene encodes CDR1 MNHEY and CDR2 SVGAGI. The V end lost 6 bases, the J end lost 5 bases, and 13 bases lay between the germline ends. The CDR3 is 14 amino acids.

J is TRBJ2-1 and V is TRBV2; 12 nucleotides align to TRBD2. Germline loops: CDR1 SNHLY, CDR2 FYNNEI. The CDR3 sequence is 15 residues long. Trimming took 4 bases from V and 4 from J; bases not matched to a gene: 2. The CDR3 bases are TGTGCCAGCAGTGGGACTAGCGGGAATTACAATGAGCAGTTCTTC. It specifies CASSGTSGNYNEQFF.

V is TRBV9 and J is TRBJ2-7; D remains unclear. CDR3 length equals 13 residues. Trimming shortened V by 2 bases and J by 1 base, and 7 bases separated the two germline ends. Germline V gives CDR1 SGDLS, CDR2 YYNGEE. For the CDR3, the DNA is TGTGCCAGCAGCGTTAGAGAATCCTACGAGCAGTACTTC. Translating it yields CASSVRESYEQYF. Full variable domain (remainder filled in from reference TRBV9 and TRBJ2-7): DSGVTQTPKHLITATGQRVTLRCSPRSGDLSVYWYQQSLDQGLQFLIQYYNGEERAKGNILERFSAQQFPDLHSELNLSSLELGDSALYFCASSVRESYEQYFGPGTRLTVT.

This clone has only a few counts. The V call is TRBV19, the J call TRBJ2-7; the match to TRBD2 covers 8 bases. Germline CDR1 LNHDA, CDR2 SQIVND (reference sequence). The ends lost 5 bases at V and 2 bases at J; junction bases unmatched: 5. The CDR3 is 14 amino acids. The CDR3 spells CASSPGGVAYEQYF. In DNA form, the CDR3 reads TGTGCCAGTAGTCCGGGAGGGGTAGCCTACGAGCAGTACTTC.

With respect to this clone: Compared with germline, one end of the junction differs, possibly owing to a read error. The sample carries other DNA sequences with the same CDR3. This chain links TRBV5-1 with TRBJ2-7, with 13 bases fitting TRBD2. In germline, CDR1 is SGHRS, CDR2 YFSETQ. The CDR3 is made up of 16 amino acids. CDR3 residues: CASSSSELAGGYEQYF. Written as DNA, the CDR3 is TGCGCCAGTAGCTCCTCGGAACTAGCGGGAGGGTACGAGCAGTACTTC.

The chain has TRBV2 and TRBJ1-1; TRBD1 is a possible D gene (6 bases). CDR3 length equals 13 residues. The germline V gene has CDR1 SNHLY and CDR2 FYNNEI. The V and J ends lost 1 base and 4 bases respectively, with 7 bases between them. As DNA, the CDR3 is TGTGCCAGCAGTGAAGGACAGGCCACTGAAGCTTTCTTT. Its protein product is CASSEGQATEAFF.